This entry features one T cell receptor beta chain sequence. This record comes from a study of blood T cell repertoires in COVID-19. Study-level background: The study drew acute and convalescent COVID-19 samples from the United States, Italy and Spain. Nucleic acid was either cDNA or gDNA, and it came from T cells, B-cell-depleted T cells, or PBMCs.

From germline, CDR1 is MDHEN and CDR2 SYDVKM. After removal of 6 bases from V and 3 bases from J, the junction contained 10 bases not matched to a gene. The CDR3 has 17 amino acids. Enrollees, about 18 to 90 years old, lived in 24 US areas. Participants were placed into cohorts based on the clinical history they reported. Only in-frame clones appear in the TCRdb table, and some are missing; sequencing was by immunoSEQ multiplex PCR. The table has 210,000 or so clones, 80% seen once. The sample comprised PBMCs or T cells enriched from blood (not recorded which). The sequence was obtained from a man between 25 and 39 years old with acute COVID-19. The gene calls are TRBV28 and TRBJ1-6, with 8 bases identical to TRBD1. CDR3 nucleotide sequence: TGTGCCAGCAGGTCCCGGGACAGGCTTCACTATAATTCACCCCTCCACTTT. Amino acids: CASRSRDRLHYNSPLHF. The full variable domain, completed using reference TRBV28 and TRBJ1-6, is DVKVTQSSRYLVKRTGEKVFLECVQDMDHENMFWYRQDPGLGLRLIYFSYDVKMKEKGDIPEGYSVSREKKERFSLILESASTNQTSMYLCASRSRDRLHYNSPLHFGNGTRLTVT.